These 17 T cell receptor beta chains share one sample of origin, sequenced in a study of identical twins. A single record per CDR3 protein comes from TCRdb applying MiXCR to the 5' RACE reads. The table has hundreds of thousands of distinct CDR3 sequences, 7.5% seen once. The data also belong to a second study, concerning yellow fever vaccine responses in identical twins.

Sequenced input: memory (CD45RO+) T cells sorted from blood. Receptors originate from a woman in her late teens or twenties in good health.

This clonotype has a count of ten or more. The V and J genes are TRBV27 and TRBJ1-2; D is ambiguous. Germline assignment: CDR1 MNHEY and CDR2 SMNVEV (reference sequence). This CDR3 is built from 14 residues. The germline V and J ends were trimmed by 4 bases and 8 bases, with 17 bases remaining between them. The CDR3 DNA reads as TGTGCCAGCAGTTCTGATACGGTCGGCGGGGGCTACACCTTC. This gives the protein CASSSDTVGGGYTF.

This clonotype has a handful of counts. This sequence joins TRBV5-8 and TRBJ2-2, with a tentative D call TRBD2 (6 bases). CDR1 is SGHTS, CDR2 YDEGEE, per germline. V gave up 1 base and J gave up 6 bases, with 13 bases separating them. This CDR3 has 15 residues. The CDR3 nucleotides are TGTGCCAGCAGCTTGAGCTGGGGGAGGTCCGGGGAGCTGTTTTTT. It yields the protein CASSLSWGRSGELFF.

The V gene is TRBV7-8, the J gene TRBJ2-3, with 10 positions matching TRBD1. Trimming removed 2 bases from V and 3 bases from J; junction bases left unmatched: 5. Germline V gene lookup returns CDR1 SGHVS and CDR2 FQNEAQ. This CDR3 has 16 residues. The CDR3 DNA reads TGTGCCAGCAGCTTAAGGGACAGGGGCGTGACAGATACGCAGTATTTT. Its protein product is CASSLRDRGVTDTQYF. Complete variable domain (other parts from reference TRBV7-8 and TRBJ2-3): GAGVSQSPRYKVAKRGQDVALRCDPISGHVSLFWYQQALGQGPEFLTYFQNEAQLDKSGLPSDRFFAERPEGSVSTLKIQRTQQEDSAVYLCASSLRDRGVTDTQYFGPGTRLTVL.

This clonotype was seen repeatedly, ten times or more. The chain uses TRBV29-1 and TRBJ1-5, with TRBD1 identical over 12 bases. CDR1 is SQVTM and CDR2 is ANQGSEA in the germline V gene. CDR3 length: 13 amino acids. Trimming at V came to 7 bases and at J to 8 bases, leaving 6 bases not matched to a gene. The CDR3 region has the DNA TGCAGCGCCGGGACAGGGGGCATCGAGCCCCAGCATTTT. Protein product: CSAGTGGIEPQHF.

The chain recombines TRBV28 with TRBJ2-7; 10 bases map to TRBD1. This CDR3 spans 16 amino acids. The V and J ends lost 6 bases and 4 bases, in that order; junction bases with no gene match: 12. Germline-derived CDR1 and CDR2 are MDHEN and SYDVKM. The CDR3 DNA follows: TGTGCCAGCAGCCCCATGACAGGGGGCGCGCTTTACGAGCAGTACTTC. Protein: CASSPMTGGALYEQYF.

This clonotype has at least ten counts. V and J are TRBV20-1 and TRBJ2-5, with TRBD2 matching over 11 bases. The CDR3 has 16 residues. After removal of 5 bases from V and 4 bases from J, the junction contained 12 bases not matched to a gene. CDR1 is DFQATT and CDR2 is SNEGSKA in the germline V gene (reference sequence). CDR3 protein: CSAAVGASGGLETQYF. The CDR3, as DNA: TGCAGTGCTGCGGTCGGGGCTAGCGGGGGGTTAGAGACCCAGTACTTC.

This chain links TRBV7-2 with TRBJ1-6; no clear D. Looked up from germline, CDR1 is SGHTA and CDR2 is FQGNSA. Trimming stripped 1 base from V and 2 bases from J, with 3 bases between. CDR3 length equals 14 residues. The CDR3 sequence is CASSLGPYNSPLHF. The DNA for the CDR3 is TGTGCCAGCAGCTTAGGCCCCTATAATTCACCCCTCCACTTT.

This clonotype was counted ten times or more. The rearrangement links TRBV5-1 to TRBJ2-1; a possible D gene is TRBD2 (5 bases). V was shortened by 3 bases and J by 5 bases, with 12 bases between the two germline ends. Germline loops: CDR1 SGHRS, CDR2 YFSETQ. The CDR3 has 14 residues. The CDR3 nucleotides are TGCGCCAGCAGCTCCGGGAATGAACACAATGAGCAGTTCTTC. This translates into CASSSGNEHNEQFF.

The chain links TRBV6-1 to TRBJ2-2, with 8 bases lining up with TRBD1. CDR3 size: 15 residues. Germline lookup yields CDR1 MNHNS and CDR2 SASEGT. Unmatched junction bases numbered 4, after V lost 2 bases and J lost 5 bases. This chain's CDR3 is CASSEQGARTGELFF. The CDR3 bases are TGTGCCAGCAGTGAACAGGGGGCGCGAACCGGGGAGCTGTTTTTT.

This clonotype has just a few counts. The rearrangement joins TRBV20-1 to TRBJ2-6; D might be TRBD2 (6 bases). Between the trimmed V and J ends, which lost 0 bases and 0 bases, there was a span of 15 bases. This CDR3 comprises 18 residues. The germline CDR1 and CDR2 sequences are DFQATT and SNEGSKA (reference sequence). The CDR3 reads CSARDSGRFSSGANVLTF. The CDR3 region has the DNA TGCAGTGCTAGAGATAGCGGCAGGTTTAGCTCTGGGGCCAACGTCCTGACTTTC.

This clonotype was detected only a few times. This chain connects TRBV6-5 to TRBJ1-2; TRBD1 matches at 11 bases. Germline CDR1 and CDR2: MNHEY and SVGAGI. The CDR3 is 15 amino acids. The V and J ends lost 5 bases and 4 bases, in that order; junction bases with no gene match: 6. The CDR3, as DNA: TGTGCCAGCAGTCACCGGGACAGGGGGTCCTATGGCTACACCTTC. Translation gives CASSHRDRGSYGYTF.

The chain uses TRBV20-1 and TRBJ1-3; D is possibly TRBD1 (5 bases). Germline values: CDR1 DFQATT, CDR2 SNEGSKA (reference sequence). The CDR3 extends over 14 amino acids. The V end lost 0 bases, the J end lost 4 bases, and 10 bases lay between the germline ends. The CDR3 coding sequence is TGCAGTGCTAGAGAGGCGGCAGGGGGAAACACCATATATTTT. Protein sequence: CSAREAAGGNTIYF.

This clonotype was seen repeatedly, ten times or more. The CDR3 region is CASSRDRGQSQPQHF. The CDR3 nucleotides are TGTGCCAGCAGCCGGGACAGGGGGCAGAGTCAGCCCCAGCATTTT. This chain links TRBV12-3 or TRBV12-4 with TRBJ1-5, with 12 bases matching TRBD1. This CDR3 has 15 amino acids. Trimming took 6 bases from V and 6 from J; bases not matched to a gene: 6.

About this clonotype itself: One end of the junction fails to match germline, which may point to a read error. The chain joins TRBV7-7 to TRBJ2-2, with 7 bases that match TRBD2. The CDR3 runs to 16 residues. CDR1 and CDR2 (germline): SSHAT, FNYEAQ (reference sequence). In DNA form, the CDR3 reads TGTGCTAGCAGCTCAGCGCGGGGGATGGCGACCGGGGAGCTGTTTTTT. Encoded protein: CASSSARGMATGELFF.

The chain uses TRBV6-1 and TRBJ2-2, with D possibly being TRBD1 or TRBD2 (5 bases each). CDR1 and CDR2 (germline): MNHNS, SASEGT. V was clipped by 2 bases and J by 5 bases, with 9 bases between them. This CDR3 has 14 residues. This CDR3 reads CASSERGDTGELFF. CDR3 in DNA: TGTGCCAGCAGTGAACGGGGCGATACCGGGGAGCTGTTTTTT.

This clonotype occurred many times. The chain has TRBV29-1 and TRBJ2-7; either TRBD1 or TRBD2 may fit D (5 bases each). CDR3 length: 12 amino acids. V was clipped by 7 bases and J by 3 bases, with 13 bases between them. Germline values: CDR1 SQVTM, CDR2 ANQGSEA. In DNA form, the CDR3 reads TGCAGCGGTCGGGGACCGAACTACGAGCAGTACTTC. Protein: CSGRGPNYEQYF.

The chain recombines TRBV20-1 with TRBJ2-3; 10 nucleotides line up with TRBD2. Germline loops: CDR1 DFQATT, CDR2 SNEGSKA (reference sequence). Trimming at V came to 3 bases and at J to 2 bases, leaving 5 bases not matched to a gene. This CDR3 has 15 residues. The chain's CDR3 is CSASTSGTYTDTQYF. The CDR3 coding sequence is TGCAGTGCTAGTACTAGCGGGACTTACACAGATACGCAGTATTTT.